The T cell receptor (beta chain) under discussion was sequenced for a study of blood T cell repertoires in COVID-19. Across the study: The study drew acute and convalescent COVID-19 samples from the United States, Italy and Spain.

Participants came from under 30 US areas, aged about 18 to 90 years. Membership in each cohort depended on participant-reported clinical history. Shortly before study entry, within 2 weeks, exposed participants had met a COVID-19 case. This table comes from immunoSEQ multiplex PCR, and its TCRdb copy is limited to in-frame clones, with some not included. The sample has 200,000 to 250,000 clones; around 87% are singletons. This CDR3 has 12 amino acids. V lost 0 bases to trimming and J lost 7 bases, with 8 bases between them. Germline-derived CDR1 and CDR2 are SGHDT and YYEEEE. The V call is TRBV5-6, the J call TRBJ2-7; perhaps TRBD2 as D (5 bases). The sample taken for sequencing was PBMCs or T cells enriched from blood (not recorded which). The sequence was obtained from a man aged 25 to 45 who had been exposed to COVID-19. The CDR3, as DNA: TGTGCCAGCAGCTTGGGACCGGGGGAGCAGTACTTC. It specifies CASSLGPGEQYF.